Listed below are T cell receptor beta chains from one sample, sequenced in a study of control samples from healthy donors and cancer patients. The protocol was immunoSEQ multiplex PCR, while the TCRdb copy is restricted to in-frame clones and leaves out a portion. The top ten clones hold about 14% of a sample with under 300,000 clones, roughly 80% of them seen once. Sequenced material: PBMCs. These receptors came from a woman aged 60-70 years with lung cancer. CDR3s include the opening cysteine and the closing phenylalanine or tryptophan. The D gene is left open where the match is weak. Only some rows state a clone size, as once, few, many or a class for expanded clones.

cdr3_length	clone_size	d_call	v_call	j_call	cdr3_nt	cdr3_aa
13	-	-	TRBV4-1	TRBJ1-1	TGCGCCAGCAGCCAAGTGGGGAACACTGAAGCTTTCTTT	CASSQVGNTEAFF
15	-	TRBD2	TRBV19	TRBJ2-7	TGTGCCAGTAGTATAGTGGATAGCGGGGGCTACGAGCAGTACTTC	CASSIVDSGGYEQYF
14	few	-	TRBV5-1	TRBJ2-3	TGCGCCAGCAGCTTACCTTCTAGCACAGATACGCAGTATTTT	CASSLPSSTDTQYF
14	-	-	TRBV5-1	TRBJ2-1	TGCGCCAGCAACCAGGACAGTTCCTACAATGAGCAGTTCTTC	CASNQDSSYNEQFF
15	few	TRBD1	TRBV11-1	TRBJ1-1	TGTGCCAGCAGCACCCGACAGGGAGGCAACACTGAAGCTTTCTTT	CASSTRQGGNTEAFF
13	-	-	TRBV6-5	TRBJ1-1	TGTGCCAGCAGTTACGCCTCTGGCACTGAAGCTTTCTTT	CASSYASGTEAFF
16	-	TRBD2	TRBV10-1	TRBJ2-1	TGCGCCAGCAGTGGGGGGACTAGCGGAAAGAGGAATGAGCAGTTCTTC	CASSGGTSGKRNEQFF
15	-	TRBD1	TRBV19	TRBJ2-2	TGTGCCAGTAGTATATCCGGGACAGCACCCGGGGAGCTGTTTTTT	CASSISGTAPGELFF
15	-	TRBD2	TRBV9	TRBJ2-5	TGTGCCAGCAGCGTAGTGTTTAGCGGGGTAGAGACCCAGTACTTC	CASSVVFSGVETQYF
13	few	-	TRBV19	TRBJ2-7	TGTGCCACGTCCGGGTGGCGAACCTACGAGCAGTACTTC	CATSGWRTYEQYF
15	-	-	TRBV5-8	TRBJ2-1	TGTGCCAGCAGCAGGGTTAGCCTGGTCTACAATGAGCAGTTCTTC	CASSRVSLVYNEQFF
14	-	TRBD2	TRBV7-3	TRBJ2-3	TGTGCCAGCAGCTCCGGGGGGGGCACAGATACGCAGTATTTT	CASSSGGGTDTQYF
14	-	TRBD1	TRBV6-6	TRBJ2-3	TGTGCCAGCAGTCAGGGGGCTTTCACAGATACGCAGTATTTT	CASSQGAFTDTQYF
15	-	-	TRBV7-2	TRBJ2-5	TGTGCCAGCAGCTTAGAGCCCGAAGTGAGGAAGACCCAGTACTTC	CASSLEPEVRKTQYF
14	-	-	TRBV10-3	TRBJ2-2	TGTGCCATCGGGGTCCGGGGGCTGGACGGGGAGCTGTTTTTT	CAIGVRGLDGELFF
16	once	TRBD1	TRBV7-9	TRBJ2-5	TGTGCCAGCAGCTTAACGTGGGACAGGGGACGAGAGACCCAGTACTTC	CASSLTWDRGRETQYF